The rows below give T cell receptor beta chains drawn from one sample of a study of blood T cells in healthy people across ages. TCRdb reanalysed the 5' RACE reads using MiXCR and keeps one entry per CDR3 protein. The table lists some 890,000 distinct CDR3 sequences, almost 30% of them singletons. The same specimen was also included in a second study, on T cells of mothers and their children.

The sequenced sample consisted of blood. These receptors all come from a woman between 35 and 50 years old in good health. Each CDR3 is given with its conserved first and last residue. Fields, in order: V gene, J gene, D gene, clone size, CDR3 DNA, CDR3 protein. The D gene is left open where the match is weak. Not all rows give a size; the values are once, few, many and, for expanded clones, a class.

>TRBV12-3/TRBV12-4|TRBJ1-6|TRBD1|.
TGTGCCAGCAGTTTAGGACAGGGAGAGGCCTCACCCCTCCACTTT
CASSLGQGEASPLHF
>TRBV20-1|TRBJ1-2|.|.
TGCAGTGCTAGTGCAGGGGCCGACGGCGGCTACACCTTC
CSASAGADGGYTF
>TRBV28|TRBJ2-7|.|.
TGTGCCAGCGACGGAGGGGCAGGGGACGAGCAGTACTTC
CASDGGAGDEQYF
>TRBV27|TRBJ1-5|TRBD1|.
TGTGCCAGCAGTTTCGGACAGGGGGGTCAGCCCCAGCATTTT
CASSFGQGGQPQHF
>TRBV10-3|TRBJ1-2|TRBD1|few
TGTGCCATCAGTGCGGGGACAGCCTCTAACTATGGCTACACCTTC
CAISAGTASNYGYTF
>TRBV20-1|TRBJ2-1|.|.
TGCAGTGCTAATAGGCGGGGAGAGGGTGAGCAGTTCTTC
CSANRRGEGEQFF
>TRBV7-9|TRBJ2-7|.|many
TGTGCCAGCAGCTTAGACAGGGAGAACGAGCAGTACTTC
CASSLDRENEQYF
>TRBV4-1|TRBJ1-2|.|many
TGCGCCAGCAGCCAAGATCCGTCTTTCGACGGGTATGGCTACACCTTC
CASSQDPSFDGYGYTF
>TRBV28|TRBJ2-1|.|.
TGTGCCAGCAGTTTATTGGGGGGCTTCAATGAGCAGTTCTTC
CASSLLGGFNEQFF
>TRBV5-1|TRBJ2-7|.|few
TGCGCCAGCAGCTTGGACAGGGAGCGGTTTTTCAGCTACGAGCAGTACTTC
CASSLDRERFFSYEQYF
>TRBV5-1|TRBJ2-7|.|once
TGCGCCAGCAGGCACTTAGCCTCGGGGGACTACGAGCAGTACTTC
CASRHLASGDYEQYF
>TRBV5-1|TRBJ1-2|.|.
TGCGCCAGCAGCGACGTGACAGCTAACTATGGCTACACCTTC
CASSDVTANYGYTF
>TRBV5-6|TRBJ1-4|.|.
TGTGCCAGCAGCTTGGCAGACGGTGAAAAACTGTTTTTT
CASSLADGEKLFF
>TRBV18|TRBJ2-1|TRBD2|.
TGTGCCAGCTCACCCAGGACCCTAGCGGGGAGCTCCTACAATGAGCAGTTCTTC
CASSPRTLAGSSYNEQFF
>TRBV29-1|TRBJ1-4|TRBD1|.
TGCAGCGTGGGACAGACTAATGAAAAACTGTTTTTT
CSVGQTNEKLFF
>TRBV7-9|TRBJ1-4|.|few
TGTGCCAGCAGCCCTAACAGGGCGAATAATGAAAAACTGTTTTTT
CASSPNRANNEKLFF
>TRBV12-3/TRBV12-4|TRBJ2-3|TRBD1|few
TGTGCCAGCAGTTTCAAGGGGGCGATCTCGTCTAGCACAGATACGCAGTATTTT
CASSFKGAISSSTDTQYF
>TRBV30|TRBJ2-3|.|few
TGTGCCTGGAGTGAAGGGGCCCCAGATACGCAGTATTTT
CAWSEGAPDTQYF
>TRBV7-2|TRBJ2-1|TRBD2|.
TGTGCCAGCAGCCCCCTAGCGGGGGGGCCAGATGAGCAGTTCTTC
CASSPLAGGPDEQFF
>TRBV20-1|TRBJ2-5|TRBD2|few
TGCAGTGCTAGAGTGCTAGCGGGGGGCCAAGAGACCCAGTACTTC
CSARVLAGGQETQYF
>TRBV5-5|TRBJ2-6|.|many
TGTGCCAGCAGCTTGGTGGAGATCTCTGGGGCCAACGTCCTGACTTTC
CASSLVEISGANVLTF
>TRBV12-3/TRBV12-4|TRBJ2-5|.|.
TGTGCCAGCAGTTCGATACCTTCCGTAGAGACCCAGTACTTC
CASSSIPSVETQYF
>TRBV6-5|TRBJ1-2|.|.
TGTGCCAGCATCCAAACCGCAACAGGGTACTATGGCTACACCTTC
CASIQTATGYYGYTF
>TRBV4-3|TRBJ1-2|.|few
TGCGCCAGCAGCCAAGAAGGGATCAACTATGGCTACACCTTC
CASSQEGINYGYTF
>TRBV27|TRBJ2-3|TRBD2|few
TGTGCCAGCAGTTTTCCGCCCCCGACTAGCGGGGGGGCTCATACGCAGTATTTT
CASSFPPPTSGGAHTQYF
>TRBV19|TRBJ2-7|.|once
TGTGCCAGCGCCCCCGGACGGTCCTACGAGCAGTACTTC
CASAPGRSYEQYF
>TRBV5-1|TRBJ2-5|TRBD1|many
TGTGCCAGCAGCTTACAGGGGGCAGGGGAGACCCAGTACTTC
CASSLQGAGETQYF
>TRBV9|TRBJ2-5|.|few
TGTGCCAGCAGCGTAGAGAGAGGCCATGGGACCCAGTACTTC
CASSVERGHGTQYF
>TRBV12-3/TRBV12-4|TRBJ2-1|TRBD1|.
TGTGCCAGCAGGAGACAGGGTATCTGCAATGAGCAGTTCTTC
CASRRQGICNEQFF
>TRBV21-1|TRBJ2-3|.|.
TGTGCCAGCAGCAAAGAAACTAGCGACCGAGGATGGAGTACAGATACGCAGTATTTT
CASSKETSDRGWSTDTQYF
>TRBV29-1|TRBJ2-7|.|.
.
CSVSAPGVPYEQYFF
>TRBV27|TRBJ1-1|.|.
TGTGCCAGCAGCCCTGCGGGGGCGAACACTGAAGCTTTCTTT
CASSPAGANTEAFF
>TRBV6-5|TRBJ2-3|.|few
TGTGCCAGCAGTTACTCGGGCAGGGCCAACACAGATACGCAGTATTTT
CASSYSGRANTDTQYF
>TRBV5-6|TRBJ2-5|.|few
TGTGCCAGCAGCGGCGCCGGGCTGGGCAAAGAGACCCAGTACTTC
CASSGAGLGKETQYF
>TRBV29-1|TRBJ2-2|.|.
TGCAGCGTCCTTGACAGCTACACCGGGGAGCTGTTTTTT
CSVLDSYTGELFF
>TRBV14|TRBJ2-3|TRBD1|.
TGTGCCAGCAGCCACGACAGGGTGGCGCAGTATTTT
CASSHDRVAQYF
>TRBV29-1|TRBJ1-2|.|.
TGCAGCGTTGAGGAAGGGGTGACCTCTCGCTATGGCTACACCTTC
CSVEEGVTSRYGYTF
>TRBV7-8|TRBJ2-3|TRBD1|.
TGTGCCAGCAGCTTCTGGGACAGGGGAGCAGATACGCAGTATTTT
CASSFWDRGADTQYF
>TRBV7-3|TRBJ1-1|.|.
TGTGTCAGCAGCTTAAAGGACGGACTGAACACTGAAGCTTTCTTT
CVSSLKDGLNTEAFF
>TRBV12-3/TRBV12-4|TRBJ2-1|.|.
TGTGCTATCACTCCGGGGGATGAGCAGTTCTTC
CAITPGDEQFF
>TRBV7-9|TRBJ2-3|TRBD2|many
TGTGCCAGCAGCTCGGGACTAGCGGCCATCACAGATACGCAGTATTTT
CASSSGLAAITDTQYF
>TRBV9|TRBJ2-3|TRBD1|.
TGTGCCAGCAGCGTAGGAACCGGGACAGCCACAGATACGCAGTATTTT
CASSVGTGTATDTQYF
>TRBV5-1|TRBJ2-5|.|.
TGCGCCAGCAGCCCCGGGACACTCGAGGAGACCCAGTACTTC
CASSPGTLEETQYF
>TRBV19|TRBJ2-1|TRBD2|.
TGTGCCAGTAGTATAGGGGCAAGCGGGGGGTACAATGAGCAGTTCTTC
CASSIGASGGYNEQFF
>TRBV7-2|TRBJ1-6|.|.
TGTGCCAGCAGTTATCGGACAGAAATCTATAATTCACCCCTCCACTTT
CASSYRTEIYNSPLHF
>TRBV9|TRBJ2-5|TRBD2|many
TGTGCCAGCAGCGCAGATGGACTAGAGTTGGAGACCCAGTACTTC
CASSADGLELETQYF
>TRBV20-1|TRBJ2-5|.|few
TGCAGTGCTCCGCCCCGGACTGTCTACAATGAGCAGTACTTC
CSAPPRTVYNEQYF
>TRBV4-1|TRBJ2-1|TRBD2|.
TGCGCCAGCAGCCAAGTCTTCGCGGGGGGCCCACCCTACAATGAGCAGTTCTTC
CASSQVFAGGPPYNEQFF
>TRBV9|TRBJ2-5|.|few
TGTGCCAGCAGCGACCAGGCAGGGTACCAAGAGACCCAGTACTTC
CASSDQAGYQETQYF
>TRBV5-1|TRBJ1-2|TRBD1|few
TGCGCCAGCAGCTTGGGACAGGGGGTATCCTATGGCTACACCTTC
CASSLGQGVSYGYTF
>TRBV20-1|TRBJ2-1|.|once
TGCAGTGCTAGAAAGGTAGGAGCGAACAATGAGCAGTTCTTC
CSARKVGANNEQFF
>TRBV7-9|TRBJ2-7|.|many
TGTGCCAGCAGTCTCGACGCGGGCTACGAGCAGTACTTC
CASSLDAGYEQYF
>TRBV12-3/TRBV12-4|TRBJ2-2|.|.
TGTGCCAGCAGTTTAGCCGCAAGGAACACCGGGGAGCTGTTTTTT
CASSLAARNTGELFF
>TRBV12-3/TRBV12-4|TRBJ2-2|.|many
TGTGCCAGCAGCCCCGACACCGGGGAGCTGTTTTTT
CASSPDTGELFF
>TRBV7-9|TRBJ2-1|TRBD2|.
TGTGCCAGCAGCTATCTAGCGGGGGGATATGAGCAGTTCTTC
CASSYLAGGYEQFF